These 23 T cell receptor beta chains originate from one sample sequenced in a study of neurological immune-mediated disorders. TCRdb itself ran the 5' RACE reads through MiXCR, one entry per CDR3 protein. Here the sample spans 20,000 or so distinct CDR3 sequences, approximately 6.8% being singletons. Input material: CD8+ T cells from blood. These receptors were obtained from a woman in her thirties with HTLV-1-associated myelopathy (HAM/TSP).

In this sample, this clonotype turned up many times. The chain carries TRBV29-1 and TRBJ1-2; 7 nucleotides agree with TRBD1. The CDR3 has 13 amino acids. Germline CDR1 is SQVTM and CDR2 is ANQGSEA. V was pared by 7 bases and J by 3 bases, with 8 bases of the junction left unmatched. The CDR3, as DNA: TGCAGCGCCACAGGGGCGGGGGACTATGGCTACACCTTC. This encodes CSATGAGDYGYTF. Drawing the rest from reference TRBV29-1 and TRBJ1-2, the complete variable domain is SAVISQKPSRDICQRGTSLTIQCQVDSQVTMMFWYRQQPGQSLTLIATANQGSEATYESGFVIDKFPISRPNLTFSTLTVSNMSPEDSSIYLCSATGAGDYGYTFGSGTRLTVV.

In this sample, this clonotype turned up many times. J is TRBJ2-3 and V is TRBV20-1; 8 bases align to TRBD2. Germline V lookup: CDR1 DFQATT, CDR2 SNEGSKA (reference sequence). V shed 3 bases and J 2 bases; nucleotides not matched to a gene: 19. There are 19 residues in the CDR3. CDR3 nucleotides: TGCAGTGCTAGGTCATGGCTAGCGGGTTCCCCCTCGATCACAGATACGCAGTATTTT. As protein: CSARSWLAGSPSITDTQYF.

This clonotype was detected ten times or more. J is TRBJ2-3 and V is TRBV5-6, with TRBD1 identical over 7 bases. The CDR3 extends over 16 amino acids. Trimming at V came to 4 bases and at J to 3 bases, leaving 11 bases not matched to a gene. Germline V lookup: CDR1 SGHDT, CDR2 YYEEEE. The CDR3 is CASSADRETATDTQYF. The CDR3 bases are TGTGCCAGCAGCGCCGACAGGGAAACGGCGACAGATACGCAGTATTTT.

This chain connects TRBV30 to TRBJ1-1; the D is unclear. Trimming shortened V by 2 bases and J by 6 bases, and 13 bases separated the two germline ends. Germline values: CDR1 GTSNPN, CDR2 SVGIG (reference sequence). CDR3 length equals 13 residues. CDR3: CAWSPRLGAEAFF. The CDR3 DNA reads TGTGCCTGGAGTCCACGACTCGGAGCTGAAGCTTTCTTT.

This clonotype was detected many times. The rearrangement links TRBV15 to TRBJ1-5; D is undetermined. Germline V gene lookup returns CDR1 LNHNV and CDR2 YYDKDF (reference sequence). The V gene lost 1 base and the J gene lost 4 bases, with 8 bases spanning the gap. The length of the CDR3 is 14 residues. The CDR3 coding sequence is TGTGCCACCAGCAGAGGAGACGGGAATCAGCCCCAGCATTTT. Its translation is CATSRGDGNQPQHF.

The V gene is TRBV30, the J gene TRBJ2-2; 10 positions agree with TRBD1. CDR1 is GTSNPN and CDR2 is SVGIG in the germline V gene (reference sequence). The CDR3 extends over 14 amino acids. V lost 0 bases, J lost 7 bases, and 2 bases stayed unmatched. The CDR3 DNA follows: TGTGCCTGGAGTGTAGGGACAGGGGACGGGGAGCTGTTTTTT. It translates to CAWSVGTGDGELFF. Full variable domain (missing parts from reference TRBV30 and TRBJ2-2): SQTIHQWPATLVQPVGSPLSLECTVEGTSNPNLYWYRQAAGRGLQLLFYSVGIGQISSEVPQNLSASRPQDRQFILSSKKLLLSDSGFYLCAWSVGTGDGELFFGEGSRLTVL.

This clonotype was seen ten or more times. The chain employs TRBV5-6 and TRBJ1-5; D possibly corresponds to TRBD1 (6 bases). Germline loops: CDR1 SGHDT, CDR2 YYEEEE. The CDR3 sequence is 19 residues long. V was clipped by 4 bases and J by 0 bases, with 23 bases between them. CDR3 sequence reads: CASSIGTPGVHYSNQPQHF. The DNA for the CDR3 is TGTGCCAGCAGCATCGGGACACCAGGGGTCCATTATAGCAATCAGCCCCAGCATTTT.

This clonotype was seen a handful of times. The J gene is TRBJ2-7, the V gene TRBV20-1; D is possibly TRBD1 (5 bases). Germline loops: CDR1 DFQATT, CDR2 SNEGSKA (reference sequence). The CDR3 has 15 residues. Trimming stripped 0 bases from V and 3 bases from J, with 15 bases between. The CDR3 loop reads CSARDSGRALYEQYF. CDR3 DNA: TGCAGTGCTAGAGATTCGGGCAGGGCTCTCTACGAGCAGTACTTC.

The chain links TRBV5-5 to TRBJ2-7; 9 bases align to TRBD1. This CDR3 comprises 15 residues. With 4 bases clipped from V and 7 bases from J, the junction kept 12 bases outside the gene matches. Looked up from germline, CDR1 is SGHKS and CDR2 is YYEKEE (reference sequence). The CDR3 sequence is CASSHPRTGAREQYF. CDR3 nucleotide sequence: TGTGCCAGCAGCCATCCCCGGACAGGGGCGAGGGAGCAGTACTTC.

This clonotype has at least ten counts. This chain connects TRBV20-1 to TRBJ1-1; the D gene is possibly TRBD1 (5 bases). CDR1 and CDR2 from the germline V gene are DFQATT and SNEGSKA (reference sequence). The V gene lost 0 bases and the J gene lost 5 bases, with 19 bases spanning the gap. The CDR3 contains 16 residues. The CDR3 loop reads CSARDGHSAFHTEAFF. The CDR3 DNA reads TGCAGTGCTAGAGACGGACATTCCGCCTTTCATACTGAAGCTTTCTTT.

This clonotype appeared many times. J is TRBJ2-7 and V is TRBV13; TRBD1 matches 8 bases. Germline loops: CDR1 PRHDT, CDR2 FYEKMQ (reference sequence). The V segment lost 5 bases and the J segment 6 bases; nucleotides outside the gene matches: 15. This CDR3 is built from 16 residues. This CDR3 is CASSRPQGAIMGEQYF. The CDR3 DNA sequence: TGTGCCAGCAGCCGTCCCCAGGGGGCGATTATGGGCGAGCAGTACTTC.

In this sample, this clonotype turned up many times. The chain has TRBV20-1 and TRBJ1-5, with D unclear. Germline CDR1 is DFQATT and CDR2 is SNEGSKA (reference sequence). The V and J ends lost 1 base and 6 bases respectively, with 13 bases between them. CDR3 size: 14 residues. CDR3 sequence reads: CSARAPDLGQPQHF. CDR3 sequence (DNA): TGCAGTGCTAGAGCCCCGGATCTAGGTCAGCCCCAGCATTTT.

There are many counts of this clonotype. CDR3 sequence (DNA): TGCGCCAGCAGCGGCCCCGGGACCGTAACCTACGAGCAGTACTTC. Translated, it gives CASSGPGTVTYEQYF. The V gene is TRBV5-1, the J gene TRBJ2-7; D is tentatively TRBD1 or TRBD2 (5 bases each). Trimming pared 4 bases from V and 2 bases from J, leaving 16 bases between. The CDR3 runs to 15 residues. Germline V gene data show CDR1 as SGHRS and CDR2 as YFSETQ.

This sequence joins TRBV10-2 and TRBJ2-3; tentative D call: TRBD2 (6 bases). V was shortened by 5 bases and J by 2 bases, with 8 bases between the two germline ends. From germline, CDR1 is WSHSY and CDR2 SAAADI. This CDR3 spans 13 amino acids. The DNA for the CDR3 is TGCGCCAGCAGTTCGGGAGTCACAGATACGCAGTATTTT. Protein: CASSSGVTDTQYF.

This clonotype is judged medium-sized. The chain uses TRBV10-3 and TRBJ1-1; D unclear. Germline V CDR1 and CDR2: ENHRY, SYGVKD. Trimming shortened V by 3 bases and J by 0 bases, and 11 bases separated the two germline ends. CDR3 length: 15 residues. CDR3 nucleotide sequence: TGTGCCATCAGTGAAGGCAAGAAACTGAACACTGAAGCTTTCTTT. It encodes CAISEGKKLNTEAFF.

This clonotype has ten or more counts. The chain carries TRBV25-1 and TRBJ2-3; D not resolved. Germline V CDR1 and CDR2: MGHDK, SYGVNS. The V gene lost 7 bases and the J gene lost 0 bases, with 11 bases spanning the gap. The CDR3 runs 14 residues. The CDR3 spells CASKDQYSTDTQYF. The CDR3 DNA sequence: TGTGCCAGCAAAGACCAGTATAGCACAGATACGCAGTATTTT.

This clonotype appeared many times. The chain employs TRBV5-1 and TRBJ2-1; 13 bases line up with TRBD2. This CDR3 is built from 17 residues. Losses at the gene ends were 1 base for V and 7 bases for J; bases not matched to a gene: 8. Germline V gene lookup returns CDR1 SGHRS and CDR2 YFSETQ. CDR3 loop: CASSLTSGGALGNEQFF. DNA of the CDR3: TGCGCCAGCAGCTTGACTAGCGGGGGGGCCCTGGGGAATGAGCAGTTCTTC.

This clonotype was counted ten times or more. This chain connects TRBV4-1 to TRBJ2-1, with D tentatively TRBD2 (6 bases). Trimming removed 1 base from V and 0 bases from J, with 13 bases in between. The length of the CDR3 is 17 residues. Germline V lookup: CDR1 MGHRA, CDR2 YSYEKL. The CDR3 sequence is CASSQGLARGSYNEQFF. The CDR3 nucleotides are TGCGCCAGCAGCCAAGGGCTAGCGAGGGGCTCCTACAATGAGCAGTTCTTC.

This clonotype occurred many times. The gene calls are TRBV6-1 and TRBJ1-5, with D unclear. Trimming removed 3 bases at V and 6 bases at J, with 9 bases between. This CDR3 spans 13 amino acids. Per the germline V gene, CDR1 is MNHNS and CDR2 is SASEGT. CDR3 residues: CASSERERQPQHF. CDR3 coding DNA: TGTGCCAGCAGTGAGAGGGAGCGTCAGCCCCAGCATTTT.

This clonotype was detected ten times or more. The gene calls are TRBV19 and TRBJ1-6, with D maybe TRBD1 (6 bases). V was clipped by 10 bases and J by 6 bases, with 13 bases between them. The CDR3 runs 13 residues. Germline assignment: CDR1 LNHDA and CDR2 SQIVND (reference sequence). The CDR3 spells CAISDSLNSPLHF. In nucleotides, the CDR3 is TGTGCCATCTCGGACAGCCTTAATTCACCCCTCCACTTT.

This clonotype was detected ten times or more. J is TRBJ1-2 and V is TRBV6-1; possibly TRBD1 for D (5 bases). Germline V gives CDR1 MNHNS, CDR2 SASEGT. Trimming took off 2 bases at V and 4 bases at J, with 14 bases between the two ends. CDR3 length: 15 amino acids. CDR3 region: CASSEMGRGAYGYTF. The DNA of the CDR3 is TGTGCCAGCAGTGAAATGGGCAGAGGGGCCTATGGCTACACCTTC.

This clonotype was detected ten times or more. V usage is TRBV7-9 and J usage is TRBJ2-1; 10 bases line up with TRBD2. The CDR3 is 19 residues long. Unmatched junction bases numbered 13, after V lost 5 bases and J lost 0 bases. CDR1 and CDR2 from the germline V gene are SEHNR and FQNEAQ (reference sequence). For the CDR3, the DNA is TGTGCCAGCAGCCCCACGGAATCTAGCGGGGGCCTCTCCTACAATGAGCAGTTCTTC. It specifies CASSPTESSGGLSYNEQFF.

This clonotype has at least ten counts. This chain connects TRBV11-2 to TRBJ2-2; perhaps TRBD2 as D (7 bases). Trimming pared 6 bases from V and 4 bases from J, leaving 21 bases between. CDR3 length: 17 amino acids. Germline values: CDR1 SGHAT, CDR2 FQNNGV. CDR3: CASRQTKRGGGTGELFF. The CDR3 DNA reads TGTGCCAGCAGACAAACAAAAAGGGGGGGCGGCACCGGGGAGCTGTTTTTT.